The T cell receptor (beta chain) under discussion was sequenced for a study of OX40 agonist ivuxolimab in advanced cancers. Findings and caveats of the study: At 0.1 to 3.0 mg/kg and by week 6, clonal expansion occurred in CD4+ and CD8+ blood T cells.

V lost 5 bases, J lost 3 bases, and 6 bases stayed unmatched. Germline V gene data show CDR1 as SGHNT and CDR2 as YENEEA. The length of the CDR3 is 15 residues. The method was immunoSEQ multiplex PCR; TCRdb's version includes in-frame clones alone and lacks a portion of them. The data contain roughly 81,000 clones, 75% to 90% of them singletons. This clone was found a few times. Antigen unknown. The origin of this receptor is an adult with an advanced solid tumor such as melanoma, head and neck, liver or kidney cancer. Here the sequenced sample was CD4+ or CD8+ T cells sorted from blood, taken in a trial of the OX40 agonist ivuxolimab. The chain couples TRBV11-3 to TRBJ2-3, with 9 nucleotides matching TRBD1. The CDR3 nucleotides are TGTGCCAGCAGCGGTGGGACAGGGTTTACAGATACGCAGTATTTT. This encodes CASSGGTGFTDTQYF. Variable domain in full (rest from reference TRBV11-3 and TRBJ2-3): EAGVVQSPRYKIIEKKQPVAFWCNPISGHNTLYWYLQNLGQGPELLIRYENEEAVDDSQLPKDRFSAERLKGVDSTLKIQPAELGDSAVYLCASSGGTGFTDTQYFGPGTRLTVL.